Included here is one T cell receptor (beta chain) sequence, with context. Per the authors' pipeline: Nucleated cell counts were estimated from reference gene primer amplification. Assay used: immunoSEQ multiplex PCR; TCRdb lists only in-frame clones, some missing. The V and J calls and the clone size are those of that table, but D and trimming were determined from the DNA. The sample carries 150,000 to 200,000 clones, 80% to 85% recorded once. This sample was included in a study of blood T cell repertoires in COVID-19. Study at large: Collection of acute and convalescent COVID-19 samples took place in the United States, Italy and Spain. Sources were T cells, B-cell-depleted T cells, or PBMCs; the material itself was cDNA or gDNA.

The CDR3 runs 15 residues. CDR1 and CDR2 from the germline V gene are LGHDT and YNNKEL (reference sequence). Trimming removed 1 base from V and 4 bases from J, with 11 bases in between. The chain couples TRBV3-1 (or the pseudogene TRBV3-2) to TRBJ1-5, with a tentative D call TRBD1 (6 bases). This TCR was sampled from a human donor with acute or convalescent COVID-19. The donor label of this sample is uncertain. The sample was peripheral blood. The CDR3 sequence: CASSQGYQGNQPQHF. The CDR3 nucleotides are TGTGCCAGCAGCCAAGGGTATCAGGGGAATCAGCCCCAGCATTTT.